This T cell receptor beta chain emerged from a study of T-cell reconstitution after alpha-beta-depleted transplantation in children. This sample's TCRbeta library carried unique molecular identifier barcodes. MiXCR was run by TCRdb on the PCR reads, yielding one entry per CDR3 protein. Of about 360,000 distinct CDR3 sequences listed, approximately 12% were seen once; the top ten hold approximately 4.3%. This clonotype was detected many times. The CDR3 totals 14 residues. CDR1 and CDR2 from the germline V gene are DFQATT and SNEGSKA (reference sequence). Between the trimmed V and J ends, which lost 1 base and 5 bases, there was a span of 9 bases.

The material sequenced was PBMCs, taken from the stem cell graft. V is TRBV20-1 and J is TRBJ1-6; D is perhaps TRBD1 (5 bases). The sequence was obtained from a human donor who donated a stem cell graft to a child with Fanconi anemia. Written as DNA, the CDR3 is TGCAGTGCTAGAGGGGGCGCAGATAATTCACCCCTCCACTTT. Translated, it gives CSARGGADNSPLHF.